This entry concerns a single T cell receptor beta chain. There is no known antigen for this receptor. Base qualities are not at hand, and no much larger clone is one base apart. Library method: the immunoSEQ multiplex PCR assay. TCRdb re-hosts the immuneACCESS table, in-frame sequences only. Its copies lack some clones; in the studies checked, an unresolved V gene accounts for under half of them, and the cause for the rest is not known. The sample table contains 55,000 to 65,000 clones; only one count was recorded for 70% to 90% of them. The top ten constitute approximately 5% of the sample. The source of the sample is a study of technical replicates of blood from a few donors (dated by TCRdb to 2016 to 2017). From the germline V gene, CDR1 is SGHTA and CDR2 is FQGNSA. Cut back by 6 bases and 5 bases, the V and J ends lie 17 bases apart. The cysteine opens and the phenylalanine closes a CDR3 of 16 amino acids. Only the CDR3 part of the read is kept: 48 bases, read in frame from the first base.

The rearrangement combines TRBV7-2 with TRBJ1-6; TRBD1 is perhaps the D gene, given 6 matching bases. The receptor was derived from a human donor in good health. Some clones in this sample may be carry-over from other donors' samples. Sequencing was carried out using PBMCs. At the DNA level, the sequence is TGTGCCAGCAGTTTAACAGGGTTGGGGAATAATTCACCCCTCCACTTT. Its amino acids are CASSLTGLGNNSPLHF.